This is a list of T cell receptor beta chains from one sample in a study of blood T cells in healthy people across ages. TCRdb processed the 5' RACE reads anew with MiXCR; each CDR3 protein has one entry. The data show around 870,000 distinct CDR3 sequences, under 35% seen once. The sample consisted of blood. These receptors were obtained from an elderly woman in good health. CDR3s include the opening cysteine and the closing phenylalanine or tryptophan. A D gene is named only where the DNA matches it firmly. The size field is filled for only some rows; it gives once, few, many or a size class.

V	J	D	size	DNA	CDR3
TRBV5-1	TRBJ2-2	NA	few	TGCGCCAGCAGCTTGGACAGTCACACCGGGGAGCTGTTTTTT	CASSLDSHTGELFF
TRBV9	TRBJ2-1	TRBD2	NA	TGTGCCAGCACGAGTAGCGGGATACCTAATGAGCAGTTCTTC	CASTSSGIPNEQFF
TRBV12-3/TRBV12-4	TRBJ1-1	TRBD1	many	TGTGCCAGCAGCCTACAGGGGAGGAACACTGAAGCTTTCTTT	CASSLQGRNTEAFF
TRBV5-1	TRBJ2-7	NA	many	TGCGCCAGCAGCTTGCTAGGGGGAAGCTCCTACGAGCAGTACTTC	CASSLLGGSSYEQYF
TRBV20-1	TRBJ1-1	NA	few	TGCAGTGCACGGTCGGGGAGCACTGAAGCTTTCTTT	CSARSGSTEAFF
TRBV7-9	TRBJ1-1	NA	NA	TGTGCCAGCAGCTTACTGGCCCCTGAAGCTTTCTTT	CASSLLAPEAFF
TRBV15	TRBJ1-1	NA	NA	TGTGCCACCGTAGGAGGTGTGGACACTGAAGCTTTCTTT	CATVGGVDTEAFF
TRBV20-1	TRBJ2-5	TRBD1	few	TGCAGTGTTAGGCGGGTGGGACAGGGGAAGACCCAGTACTTC	CSVRRVGQGKTQYF
TRBV5-1	TRBJ2-3	TRBD1	few	TGCGCCAGCAGCCTAATCACAGGGGACCCCAAGCCAGATACGCAGTATTTT	CASSLITGDPKPDTQYF
TRBV6-1	TRBJ1-1	NA	NA	TGTGCCAGCAGGGTTCGGAACACTGAAGCTTTCTTT	CASRVRNTEAFF
TRBV7-7	TRBJ2-1	NA	many	TGTGCTAGCAGCTTAGCACCGGGGGGCCTTGGAAATGAGCAGTTCTTC	CASSLAPGGLGNEQFF
TRBV2	TRBJ2-1	NA	many	TGTGCCGGGAAGGGGGAGTACAATGAGCAGTTCTTC	CAGKGEYNEQFF
TRBV29-1	TRBJ1-2	TRBD1	many	TGCAGCGCCGAACAGGGGGCAGGGGGCTACACCTTC	CSAEQGAGGYTF
TRBV5-1	TRBJ2-3	TRBD2	NA	TGCGCCAGCAGCACAGGGACTAGCGGGATCAAGAATACGCAGTATTTT	CASSTGTSGIKNTQYF
TRBV5-1	TRBJ1-2	TRBD1	many	TGCGCCAGCAGCGCTCGGACAGGGCCTAACTATGGCTACACCTTC	CASSARTGPNYGYTF
TRBV11-2	TRBJ2-5	NA	few	TGTGCCAGCAGCGTCAGCCGGGACGGATCCAATGAGCAGTACTTC	CASSVSRDGSNEQYF
TRBV7-2	TRBJ2-1	NA	NA	TGTGCCAGCAGCTTAGACAGGATTTACAATGAGCAGTTCTTC	CASSLDRIYNEQFF
TRBV10-1	TRBJ2-7	TRBD1	NA	TGCGCCAGCAGAAAGCCGGGACAGGGGGACGAGCAGGACTTC	CASRKPGQGDEQDF
TRBV7-2	TRBJ2-7	TRBD2	many	TGTGCCAGCAGCTCTCTAGCGGGGGGGCAGGCCGAGCAGTACTTC	CASSSLAGGQAEQYF
TRBV7-2	TRBJ1-1	NA	many	TGTGCCAGCAGCAGGCGTCGGTCGGGCACTGAAGCTTTCTTT	CASSRRRSGTEAFF
TRBV5-1	TRBJ2-2	NA	NA	TGCGCCAGCAGCCCCCGAGGGAAGGACACCGGGGAGCTGTTTTTT	CASSPRGKDTGELFF
TRBV7-8	TRBJ2-7	TRBD1	NA	TGTGCCAGCAGCTATCCGGACAGGGCCAATGAGCAGTACTTC	CASSYPDRANEQYF
TRBV7-9	TRBJ1-6	TRBD1	NA	TGTGCCAGCAGCTTATGGACAGGGACGGGTTCACCCCCCCACTTT	CASSLWTGTGSPPHF
TRBV12-3/TRBV12-4	TRBJ1-1	NA	few	TGTGCCAGCACTCCGGGGGGCGTCTTCAACACTGAAGCTTTCTTT	CASTPGGVFNTEAFF
TRBV7-9	TRBJ1-2	TRBD1	many	TGTGCCAGCAGCGTACAGGGGGCATATGGCTACACCTTC	CASSVQGAYGYTF
TRBV30	TRBJ2-1	TRBD2	NA	TGTGCCTGGAGTGTACTCAGCGGGGGGGTCTCCTACAATGAGCAGTTCTTC	CAWSVLSGGVSYNEQFF
TRBV7-2	TRBJ2-5	NA	NA	TGTGCCAGCAGCTTAGTGGGCAAGAGAGGAGAGACCCAGTACTTC	CASSLVGKRGETQYF
TRBV7-2	TRBJ2-7	TRBD2	once	TGTGCCAGCAGCTTACACGCTAGCGGGGGGGCAGATGGGCAGTACTTC	CASSLHASGGADGQYF
TRBV7-2	TRBJ2-5	NA	NA	TGTGCCAGCAGCCCTGGGAGGAGCTCTTGGGAGCAGTACTTC	CASSPGRSSWEQYF
TRBV20-1	TRBJ2-3	TRBD1	many	TGCAGTGCTCGGGACAGTAGCACAGATACGCAGTATTTT	CSARDSSTDTQYF
TRBV27	TRBJ1-6	NA	NA	TGTGCCAGCAGTAGACTATCTTGGACCGAGAGATACTCCTATAATTCACCCCTCCACTTT	CASSRLSWTERYSYNSPLHF
TRBV27	TRBJ2-1	TRBD2	NA	TGTGCCAGCAGGGGGAGGCTAGCGGGGGGAAGCTCCTACAATGAGCAGTTCTTC	CASRGRLAGGSSYNEQFF
TRBV27	TRBJ2-1	NA	many	TGTGCCAGCAGTTTGAAACGAGGGTCTTCCAATGAGCAGTTCTTC	CASSLKRGSSNEQFF
TRBV5-4	TRBJ1-4	NA	NA	TGTGCCAGCAGCCGAGGGGGTGCAACTAATGAAAAACTGTTTTTT	CASSRGGATNEKLFF
TRBV7-2	TRBJ1-1	NA	NA	TGTGCCAGCCGAATAGGGGCCCAACGGGACCGGAACACTGAAGCTTTCTTT	CASRIGAQRDRNTEAFF
TRBV7-2	TRBJ2-5	TRBD2	many	TGTGCCAGCAGTTATGCGGGGGGCGGAGAGACCCAGTACTTC	CASSYAGGGETQYF
TRBV12-3/TRBV12-4	TRBJ2-6	TRBD1	many	TGTGCCAGCAATGGACAGGGGGTAACCTCTGGGGCCAACGTCCTGACTTTC	CASNGQGVTSGANVLTF
TRBV5-4	TRBJ2-7	NA	NA	TGTACCAACAGCCTCAGGGGCGCCTACGAGCAGTACTTC	CTNSLRGAYEQYF
TRBV24-1	TRBJ1-1	TRBD1	few	TGTGCCACCAGTCAGACAGGGGCGGTCTCTGAAGCTTTCTTT	CATSQTGAVSEAFF
TRBV20-1	TRBJ1-1	TRBD1	NA	TGCAGTGCTACGCCGGGACAGCGTGACACTGAAGCTTTCTTT	CSATPGQRDTEAFF
TRBV5-1	TRBJ2-2	NA	few	TGCGCCAGCAGCTTGGAGGGGATACCGGGGAGCTCGAAGCTGTTTTTT	CASSLEGIPGSSKLFF
TRBV7-9	TRBJ2-1	NA	NA	TGTGCCAGCAGTTGGCGGGACCCCTACAATGAGCAGTTCTTC	CASSWRDPYNEQFF
TRBV20-1	TRBJ2-5	TRBD2	many	TGCAGTGCTAGACCTCTACTAGCGGGGGGGTGGGAGACCCAGTACTTC	CSARPLLAGGWETQYF
TRBV6-2/TRBV6-3	TRBJ1-4	NA	few	TGTGCCAGCACCGCGAGGAGGGAAAAACTGTTTTTT	CASTARREKLFF
TRBV28	TRBJ2-4	TRBD2	many	TGTGCCAGCAGTTGGGCCGGGACTAGCGTGACCAAAAACATTCAGTACTTC	CASSWAGTSVTKNIQYF
TRBV20-1	TRBJ1-3	NA	NA	TGCAGTGCTACCCCGAGGAGGGGGGTGTCTGGAAACACCATATATTTT	CSATPRRGVSGNTIYF